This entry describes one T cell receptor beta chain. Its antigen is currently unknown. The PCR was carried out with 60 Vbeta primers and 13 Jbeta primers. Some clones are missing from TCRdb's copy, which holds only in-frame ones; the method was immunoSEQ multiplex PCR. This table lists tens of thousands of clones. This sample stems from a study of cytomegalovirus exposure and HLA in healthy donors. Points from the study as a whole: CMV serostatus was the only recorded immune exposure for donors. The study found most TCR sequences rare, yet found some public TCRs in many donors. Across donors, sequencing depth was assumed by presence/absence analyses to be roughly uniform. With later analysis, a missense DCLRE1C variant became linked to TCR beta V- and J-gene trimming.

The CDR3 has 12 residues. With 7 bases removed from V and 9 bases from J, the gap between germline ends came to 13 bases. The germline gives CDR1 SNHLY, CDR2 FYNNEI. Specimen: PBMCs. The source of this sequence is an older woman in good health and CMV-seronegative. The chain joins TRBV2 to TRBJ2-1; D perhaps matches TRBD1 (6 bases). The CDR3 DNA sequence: TGTGCCAGCACCCCAGGGGCGGGTGAGCAGTTCTTC. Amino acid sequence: CASTPGAGEQFF.